Listed below are T cell receptor beta chains from one sample, sequenced in a study of cytomegalovirus exposure and HLA in healthy donors. Sequencing was performed with immunoSEQ multiplex PCR; in TCRdb, only in-frame clones are kept and a portion is missing. The sample consists of 200,000 to 250,000 clones, about nine tenths of them appearing once. The sequencing sample was made of PBMCs. The receptors derive from a woman aged 18-29 years in good health and CMV-seropositive. Each CDR3 is given with its conserved first and last residue. Fields, in order: J gene, clone size, V gene, CDR3 length, D gene, CDR3 protein, CDR3 DNA. A D gene is named only where the DNA matches it firmly. Expanded clones get a size class; other rows say once, few or many, or leave the size out.

>TRBJ1-1|-|TRBV28|12|-
CASSLTLDEAFF
TGTGCCAGCAGCTTGACTCTTGATGAAGCTTTCTTT
>TRBJ2-3|-|TRBV30|15|TRBD2
CAWKLAGGPRDTQYF
TGTGCCTGGAAACTAGCGGGAGGGCCGAGGGATACGCAGTATTTT
>TRBJ1-3|-|TRBV15|14|TRBD1
CATGDRVGGNTIYF
TGTGCCACAGGCGACAGGGTGGGGGGAAACACCATATATTTT
>TRBJ2-7|-|TRBV5-1|13|-
CASSLTTFSEQYF
TGCGCCAGCAGCTTGACAACATTCTCCGAGCAGTACTTC
>TRBJ2-2|-|TRBV2|12|-
CASSERGGELFF
TGTGCCAGCAGTGAAAGGGGGGGGGAGCTGTTTTTT
>TRBJ2-7|medium-sized|TRBV6-5|13|-
CASSSRGVAGKYF
TGTGCCAGCAGTTCCAGGGGGGTAGCGGGGAAGTACTTC
>TRBJ2-1|-|TRBV10-1|15|TRBD2
CASRGTSGTYNEQFF
TGCGCCAGCAGGGGGACTAGCGGAACCTACAATGAGCAGTTCTTC
>TRBJ1-1|-|TRBV30|14|-
CAWDPGTENTEAFF
TGTGCCTGGGACCCCGGGACTGAGAACACTGAAGCTTTCTTT
>TRBJ1-1|-|TRBV9|13|-
CASSTRGGTEAFF
TGTGCCAGCAGCACCCGCGGGGGCACTGAAGCTTTCTTT
>TRBJ2-3|-|TRBV5-1|16|TRBD1
CASSSYRGLGTDTQYF
TGCGCCAGCAGCTCCTACAGGGGGCTCGGCACAGATACGCAGTATTTT
>TRBJ1-1|few|TRBV27|16|TRBD1
CASSSPLRDRGTEAFF
TGTGCCAGCAGTTCCCCTTTGAGGGACAGGGGGACTGAAGCTTTCTTT
>TRBJ2-3|once|TRBV9|15|TRBD2
CASSVLAGGADTQYF
TGTGCCAGCAGCGTTTTAGCGGGAGGAGCAGATACGCAGTATTTT
>TRBJ1-2|-|TRBV19|12|-
CASSIDSGGYTF
TGTGCCAGTAGTATCGACAGCGGGGGCTACACCTTC
>TRBJ1-2|-|TRBV6-1|12|-
CASSVQGYGYTF
TGTGCCAGCAGTGTTCAGGGCTATGGCTACACCTTC
>TRBJ2-5|-|TRBV9|14|-
CASSPEGGQETQYF
TGTGCCAGCAGCCCCGAGGGCGGCCAAGAGACCCAGTACTTC
>TRBJ2-5|-|TRBV7-3|15|-
CASSLRGGGLETQYF
TGTGCCAGCAGCCTAAGGGGAGGGGGGCTGGAGACCCAGTACTTC
>TRBJ1-5|-|TRBV6-1|14|-
CASSERQGYQPQHF
TGTGCCAGCAGTGAGCGGCAAGGCTATCAGCCCCAGCATTTT
>TRBJ1-2|-|TRBV11-2|18|TRBD1
CASSWLRGQGEANYGYTF
TGTGCCAGCAGCTGGCTTAGGGGACAGGGGGAAGCTAACTATGGCTACACCTTC
>TRBJ2-1|few|TRBV30|12|-
CAWRESHNEQFF
TGTGCCTGGCGGGAGTCCCACAATGAGCAGTTCTTC
>TRBJ2-1|-|TRBV28|15|-
CASSKLGSSYNEQFF
TGTGCCAGTTCTAAACTCGGGAGCTCCTACAATGAGCAGTTCTTC
>TRBJ2-5|-|TRBV5-4|18|TRBD2
CASSSKGTSGRVRKTQYF
TGTGCCAGCAGCTCGAAAGGGACTAGCGGGAGGGTACGGAAGACCCAGTACTTC
>TRBJ2-7|-|TRBV7-9|14|-
CASSPPGSTYEQYF
TGTGCCAGCAGCCCTCCAGGGTCTACCTACGAGCAGTACTTC